This T cell receptor beta chain is from a study of blood T cells in healthy people across ages. Study-level results: Shifts in expanded clonotypes may have been confounded by donor CMV status, which was unknown.

The CDR3 loop spans 17 amino acids. The germline V gene has CDR1 DFQATT and CDR2 SNEGSKA (reference sequence). V was cut by 0 bases and J by 4 bases, with 19 bases left in between. A second PCR of 7 to 11 cycles used a sample-barcoded 5' primer and a J-beta primer mix. TCRdb passed the 5' RACE reads through MiXCR, listing each CDR3 protein once. The table shows fewer than 800,000 distinct CDR3 sequences, with roughly 25% occurring only once. This clonotype came up a few times. Its antigen is undetermined. These same data were also listed under a study on T cells of mothers and their children.

V usage is TRBV20-1 and J usage is TRBJ2-1, with D uncertain. The receptor comes from a boy between 10 and 17 years old in good health. Sequencing was done on a sample of blood. This chain's CDR3 is CSARDDLLVGIYNEQFF. In DNA form, the CDR3 reads TGCAGTGCTAGAGATGACTTATTAGTGGGGATTTACAATGAGCAGTTCTTC.